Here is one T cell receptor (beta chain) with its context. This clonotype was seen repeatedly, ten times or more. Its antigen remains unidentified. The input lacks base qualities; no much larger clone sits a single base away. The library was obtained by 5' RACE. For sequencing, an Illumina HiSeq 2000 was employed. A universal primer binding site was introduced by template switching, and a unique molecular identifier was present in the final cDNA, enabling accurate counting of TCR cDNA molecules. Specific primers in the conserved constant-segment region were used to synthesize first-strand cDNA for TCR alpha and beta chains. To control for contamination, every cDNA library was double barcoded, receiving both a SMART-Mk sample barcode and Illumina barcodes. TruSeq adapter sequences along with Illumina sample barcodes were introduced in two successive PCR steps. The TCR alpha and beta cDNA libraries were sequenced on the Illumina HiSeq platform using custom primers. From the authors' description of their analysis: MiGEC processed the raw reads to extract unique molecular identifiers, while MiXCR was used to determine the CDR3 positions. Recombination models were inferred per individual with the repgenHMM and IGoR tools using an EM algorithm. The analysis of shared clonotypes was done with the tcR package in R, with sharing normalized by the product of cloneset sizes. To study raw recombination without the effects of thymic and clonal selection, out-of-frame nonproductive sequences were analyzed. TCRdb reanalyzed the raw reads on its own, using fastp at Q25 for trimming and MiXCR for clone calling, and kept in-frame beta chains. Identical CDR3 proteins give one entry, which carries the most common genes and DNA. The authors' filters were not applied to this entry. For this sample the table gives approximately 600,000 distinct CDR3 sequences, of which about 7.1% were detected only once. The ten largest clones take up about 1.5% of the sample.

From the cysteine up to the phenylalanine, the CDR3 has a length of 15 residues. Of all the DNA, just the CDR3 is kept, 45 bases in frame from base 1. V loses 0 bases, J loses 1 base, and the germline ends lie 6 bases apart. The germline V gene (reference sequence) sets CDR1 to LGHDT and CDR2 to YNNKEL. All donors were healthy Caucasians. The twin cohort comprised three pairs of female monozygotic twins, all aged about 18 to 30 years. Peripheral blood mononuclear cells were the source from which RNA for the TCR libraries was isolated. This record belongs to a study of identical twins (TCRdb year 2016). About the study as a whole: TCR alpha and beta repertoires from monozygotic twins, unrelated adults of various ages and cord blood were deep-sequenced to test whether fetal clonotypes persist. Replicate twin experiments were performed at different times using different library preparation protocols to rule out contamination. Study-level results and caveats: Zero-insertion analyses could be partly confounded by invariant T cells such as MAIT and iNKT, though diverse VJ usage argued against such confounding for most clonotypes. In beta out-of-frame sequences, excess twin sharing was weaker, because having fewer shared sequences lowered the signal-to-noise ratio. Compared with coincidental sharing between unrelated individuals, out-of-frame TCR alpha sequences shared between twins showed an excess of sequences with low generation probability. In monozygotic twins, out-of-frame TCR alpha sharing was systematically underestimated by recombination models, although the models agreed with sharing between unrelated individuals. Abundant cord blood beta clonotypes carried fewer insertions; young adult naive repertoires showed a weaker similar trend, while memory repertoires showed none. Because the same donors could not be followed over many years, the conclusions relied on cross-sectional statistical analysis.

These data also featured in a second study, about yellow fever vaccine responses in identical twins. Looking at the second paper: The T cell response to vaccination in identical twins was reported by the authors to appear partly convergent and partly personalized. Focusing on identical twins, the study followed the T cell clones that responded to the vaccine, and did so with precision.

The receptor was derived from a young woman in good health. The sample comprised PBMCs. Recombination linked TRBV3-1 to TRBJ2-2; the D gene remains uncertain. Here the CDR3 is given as CASSQDLVNTGELFF. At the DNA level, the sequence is TGTGCCAGCAGCCAAGATCTGGTGAACACCGGGGAGCTGTTTTTT.